The entry below gives a single TCR beta chain sequence along with its context. The record originates from a study of T-cell memory formation after mild COVID-19. TCRdb itself ran the 5' RACE reads through MiXCR, one entry per CDR3 protein. Of under 300,000 distinct CDR3 sequences in the sample, 18% were seen once. The CDR3 runs to 15 residues. With 0 bases removed from V and 0 bases from J, the gap between germline ends came to 8 bases. Looked up from germline, CDR1 is MNHEY and CDR2 is SVGAGI. Sequencing was done on a sample of PBMCs or a T cell subset sorted from them (not recorded which). This receptor was obtained from a man aged 18 to 29 who had mild COVID-19 (a few samples of this study predate the infection). Cell type and time point are not known. The chain couples TRBV6-5 to TRBJ1-2; tentative D call: TRBD1 (5 bases). The CDR3 DNA is TGTGCCAGCAGTTACTCGGGGGGGTCTAACTATGGCTACACCTTC. This gives the protein CASSYSGGSNYGYTF.